The next 13 T cell receptor beta chains were all read from a single sample in a study of PD-L1 blockade in urothelial cancer. The assay was immunoSEQ multiplex PCR, and TCRdb's table has in-frame clones only and misses some. The sample lists about 71,000 clones; 70% to 90% were seen once. The specimen was PBMCs, collected around atezolizumab (anti-PD-L1) treatment. The receptors derive from a man between 60 and 75 years old with urothelial cancer.

The chain carries TRBV6-5 and TRBJ2-5; TRBD1 might be the D (5 bases). Germline V lookup: CDR1 MNHEY, CDR2 SVGAGI. The V end was cut by 1 base, the J end by 7 bases, with 7 bases between. This CDR3 has 12 residues. The CDR3 nucleotides read TGTGCCAGCAGTTACTTAGGGGCGACCCAGTACTTC. It yields the protein CASSYLGATQYF.

The chain combines TRBV6-6 with TRBJ2-1; 7 bases map to TRBD1. The CDR3 runs 14 residues. J gave up 5 bases and V 6 bases, and 7 bases lay outside the gene matches. Germline V gene lookup returns CDR1 MNHNY and CDR2 SVGAGI (reference sequence). The chain's CDR3 is CASSWGQNNNEQFF. In nucleotides, the CDR3 is TGTGCCAGCAGCTGGGGACAGAATAACAATGAGCAGTTCTTC.

The chain combines TRBV5-6 with TRBJ1-5; maybe TRBD1 (6 bases). The CDR3 contains 14 residues. In germline, CDR1 is SGHDT, CDR2 YYEEEE. V was pared by 4 bases and J by 3 bases, with 11 bases between. CDR3 sequence (DNA): TGTGCCAGCAGCCTACAGGGAAACAATCAGCCCCAGCATTTT. Amino acid sequence: CASSLQGNNQPQHF.

Concerning this clone itself: The same CDR3 is also encoded by other DNA sequences in this sample. The chain carries TRBV7-2 and TRBJ1-6; D uncertain. CDR3 size: 12 residues. V shed 5 bases and J shed 7 bases, with 6 bases lying between them. Germline values: CDR1 SGHTA, CDR2 FQGNSA. The chain's CDR3 is CASSQMNSPLHF. The CDR3 coding sequence is TGTGCCAGCAGCCAGATGAATTCACCCCTCCACTTT. The full variable domain, in which reference TRBV7-2 and TRBJ1-6 provide the parts outside the CDR3, is GAGVSQSPSNKVTEKGKDVELRCDPISGHTALYWYRQSLGQGLEFLIYFQGNSAPDKSGLPSDRFSAERTGGSVSTLTIQRTQQEDSAVYLCASSQMNSPLHFGNGTRLTVT.

The chain employs TRBV28 and TRBJ2-1, with TRBD1 matching 9 bases. J gave up 6 bases and V 7 bases, and 10 bases lay outside the gene matches. The CDR3 extends over 15 amino acids. The germline V gene has CDR1 MDHEN and CDR2 SYDVKM. CDR3 nucleotide sequence: TGTGCCAGCACTGCGGATGGGACAGGGAGCAATGAGCAGTTCTTC. Translation: CASTADGTGSNEQFF.

This clone is a singleton in its sample. The V and J genes are TRBV5-4 and TRBJ2-7, with 7 bases aligning to TRBD1. CDR1 and CDR2 from the germline V gene are SGHNT and YYREEE (reference sequence). The CDR3 totals 13 residues. V shed 2 bases and J 5 bases; nucleotides not matched to a gene: 4. The CDR3 loop reads CASSFDRVNEQYF. The CDR3 coding sequence is TGTGCCAGCAGCTTTGACAGGGTGAACGAGCAGTACTTC.

The chain couples TRBV30 to TRBJ2-2; 7 nucleotides agree with TRBD1. Per germline, CDR1 GTSNPN and CDR2 SVGIG (reference sequence). Losses at the gene ends were 1 base for V and 2 bases for J; bases not matched to a gene: 4. This CDR3 has 15 residues. Here the CDR3 reads CAWSGGQRNTGELFF. DNA of the CDR3: TGTGCCTGGAGTGGGGGACAGAGAAACACCGGGGAGCTGTTTTTT.

This rearrangement joins TRBV7-2 to TRBJ2-1; 13 nucleotides align to TRBD2. In germline, CDR1 is SGHTA, CDR2 FQGNSA. This CDR3 region has 18 residues. Germline trimming cut 2 bases from V and 9 bases from J; bases unmatched to any gene: 13. The CDR3, as DNA: TGTGCCAGCAGCTTATTTACCCCGGGACTAGCGGGAACAAGTGAGCAGTTCTTC. This gives the protein CASSLFTPGLAGTSEQFF. Filled out from reference TRBV7-2 and TRBJ2-1, the complete variable domain reads GAGVSQSPSNKVTEKGKDVELRCDPISGHTALYWYRQSLGQGLEFLIYFQGNSAPDKSGLPSDRFSAERTGGSVSTLTIQRTQQEDSAVYLCASSLFTPGLAGTSEQFFGPGTRLTVL.

The chain links TRBV11-3 to TRBJ2-1; tentative D call: TRBD1 (5 bases). Germline V gives CDR1 SGHNT, CDR2 YENEEA. This CDR3 contains 12 residues. V was trimmed by 5 bases and J by 9 bases, leaving 11 bases between them. The CDR3 DNA reads TGTGCCAGCAGCCTTGGGGCAAGTGAGCAGTTCTTC. As protein: CASSLGASEQFF.

V and J are TRBV5-1 and TRBJ2-1, with 7 bases that match TRBD2. Germline V lookup: CDR1 SGHRS, CDR2 YFSETQ. The CDR3 consists of 16 residues. Unmatched junction bases numbered 9, after V lost 4 bases and J lost 2 bases. The CDR3 loop is CASSLRSGTTYNEQFF. The CDR3 coding sequence is TGCGCCAGCAGCCTAAGGAGCGGGACCACCTACAATGAGCAGTTCTTC.

The chain joins TRBV6-4 to TRBJ1-5; D is ambiguous. CDR1 is MRHNA, CDR2 SNTAGT, per germline. V lost 3 bases and J lost 1, with 4 bases in between. The CDR3 spans 13 residues. The chain's CDR3 is CASSEQSNQPQHF. As DNA, the CDR3 is TGTGCCAGCAGTGAACAGAGCAATCAGCCCCAGCATTTT.

This chain links TRBV7-2 with TRBJ2-7; 8 bases map to TRBD2. Germline V lookup: CDR1 SGHTA, CDR2 FQGNSA. V was pared by 3 bases and J by 3 bases, with 10 bases of the junction left unmatched. The CDR3 sequence is 16 residues long. CDR3 coding DNA: TGTGCCAGCAGCTTGCTCGGTAGCGGGAATTACTACGAGCAGTACTTC. This translates into CASSLLGSGNYYEQYF.

The rearrangement joins TRBV4-1 to TRBJ2-3, with TRBD1 matching 7 bases. Germline assignment: CDR1 MGHRA and CDR2 YSYEKL. Trimming removed 0 bases from V and 0 bases from J; junction bases left unmatched: 6. The CDR3 contains 17 residues. CDR3 region: CASSQDLWTGSTDTQYF. As DNA, the CDR3 is TGCGCCAGCAGCCAAGATTTGTGGACAGGTAGCACAGATACGCAGTATTTT.